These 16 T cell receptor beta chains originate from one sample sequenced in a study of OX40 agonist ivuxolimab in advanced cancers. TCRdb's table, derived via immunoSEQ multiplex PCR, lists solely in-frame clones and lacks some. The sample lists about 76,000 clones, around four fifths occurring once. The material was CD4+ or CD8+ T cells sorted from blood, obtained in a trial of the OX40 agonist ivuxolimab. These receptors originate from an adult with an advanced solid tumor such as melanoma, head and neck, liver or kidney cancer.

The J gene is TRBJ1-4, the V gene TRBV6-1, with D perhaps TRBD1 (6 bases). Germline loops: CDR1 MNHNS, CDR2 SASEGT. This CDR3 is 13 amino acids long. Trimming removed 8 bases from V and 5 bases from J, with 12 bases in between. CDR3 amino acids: CASEETGNEKLFF. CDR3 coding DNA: TGTGCCAGCGAGGAGACAGGAAATGAAAAACTGTTTTTT.

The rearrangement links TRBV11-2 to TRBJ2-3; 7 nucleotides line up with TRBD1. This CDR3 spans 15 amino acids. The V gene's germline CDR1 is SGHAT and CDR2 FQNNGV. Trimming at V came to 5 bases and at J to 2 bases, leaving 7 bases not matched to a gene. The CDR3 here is CASSRTGQITDTQYF. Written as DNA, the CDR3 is TGTGCCAGCAGCCGCACGGGACAGATCACAGATACGCAGTATTTT.

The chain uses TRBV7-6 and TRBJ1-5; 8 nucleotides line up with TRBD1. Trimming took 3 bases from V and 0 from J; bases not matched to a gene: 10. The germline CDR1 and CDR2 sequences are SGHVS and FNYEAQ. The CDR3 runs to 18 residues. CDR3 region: CASSFGQGEGYSNQPQHF. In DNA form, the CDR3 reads TGTGCCAGCAGCTTTGGACAGGGAGAGGGATATAGCAATCAGCCCCAGCATTTT.

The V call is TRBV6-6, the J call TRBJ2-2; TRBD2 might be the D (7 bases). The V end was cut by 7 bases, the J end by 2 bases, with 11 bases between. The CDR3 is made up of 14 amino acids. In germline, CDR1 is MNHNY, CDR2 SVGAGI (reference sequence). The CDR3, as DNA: TGTGCCAGCACGGCGGGGGCCAACACCGGGGAGCTGTTTTTT. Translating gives CASTAGANTGELFF.

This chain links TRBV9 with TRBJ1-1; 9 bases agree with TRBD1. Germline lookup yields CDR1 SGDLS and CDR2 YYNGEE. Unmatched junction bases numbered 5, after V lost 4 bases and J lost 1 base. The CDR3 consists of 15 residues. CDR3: CASSRTGGGNTEAFF. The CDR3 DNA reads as TGTGCCAGCAGCAGAACAGGGGGCGGGAACACTGAAGCTTTCTTT. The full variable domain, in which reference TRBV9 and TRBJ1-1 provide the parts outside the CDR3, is DSGVTQTPKHLITATGQRVTLRCSPRSGDLSVYWYQQSLDQGLQFLIQYYNGEERAKGNILERFSAQQFPDLHSELNLSSLELGDSALYFCASSRTGGGNTEAFFGQGTRLTVV.

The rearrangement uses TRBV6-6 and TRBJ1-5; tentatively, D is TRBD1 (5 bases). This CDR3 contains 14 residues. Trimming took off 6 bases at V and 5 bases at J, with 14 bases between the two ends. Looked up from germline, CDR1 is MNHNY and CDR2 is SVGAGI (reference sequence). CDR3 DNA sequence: TGTGCCAGCAGCTTTAAGACCAGGGATCAGCCCCAGCATTTT. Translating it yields CASSFKTRDQPQHF.

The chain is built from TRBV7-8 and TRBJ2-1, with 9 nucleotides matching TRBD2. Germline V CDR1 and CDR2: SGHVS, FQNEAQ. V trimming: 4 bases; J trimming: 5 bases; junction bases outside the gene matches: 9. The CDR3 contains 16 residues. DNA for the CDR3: TGTGCCAGCAGCTCCTTAGCGGGAGAGTACAACAATGAGCAGTTCTTC. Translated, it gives CASSSLAGEYNNEQFF. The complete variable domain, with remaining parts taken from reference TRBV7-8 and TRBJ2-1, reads GAGVSQSPRYKVAKRGQDVALRCDPISGHVSLFWYQQALGQGPEFLTYFQNEAQLDKSGLPSDRFFAERPEGSVSTLKIQRTQQEDSAVYLCASSSLAGEYNNEQFFGPGTRLTVL.

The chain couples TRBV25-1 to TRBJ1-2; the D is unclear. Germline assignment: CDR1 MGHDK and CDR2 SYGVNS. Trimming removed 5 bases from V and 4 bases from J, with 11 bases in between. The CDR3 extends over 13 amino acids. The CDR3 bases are TGTGCCAGCAGTTCGCTCGGCTTCTATGGCTACACCTTC. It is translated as CASSSLGFYGYTF.

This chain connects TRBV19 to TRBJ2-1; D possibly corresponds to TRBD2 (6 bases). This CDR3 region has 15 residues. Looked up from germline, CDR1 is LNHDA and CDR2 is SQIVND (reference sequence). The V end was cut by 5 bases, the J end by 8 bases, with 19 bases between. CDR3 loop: CASSALSGGSDEQFF. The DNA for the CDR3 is TGTGCCAGTAGTGCCTTGTCCGGGGGATCCGATGAGCAGTTCTTC.

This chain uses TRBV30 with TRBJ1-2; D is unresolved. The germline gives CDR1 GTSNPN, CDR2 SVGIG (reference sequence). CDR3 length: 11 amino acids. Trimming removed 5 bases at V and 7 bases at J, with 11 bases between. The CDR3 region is CAWGRVLGYTF. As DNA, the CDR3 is TGTGCCTGGGGACGGGTCCTTGGCTACACCTTC.

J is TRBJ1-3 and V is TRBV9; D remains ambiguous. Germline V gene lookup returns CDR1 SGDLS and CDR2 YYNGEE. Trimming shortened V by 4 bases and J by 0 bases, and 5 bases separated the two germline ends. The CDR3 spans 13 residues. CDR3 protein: CASSFYSGNTIYF. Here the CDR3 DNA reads TGTGCCAGCAGCTTTTACTCTGGAAACACCATATATTTT.

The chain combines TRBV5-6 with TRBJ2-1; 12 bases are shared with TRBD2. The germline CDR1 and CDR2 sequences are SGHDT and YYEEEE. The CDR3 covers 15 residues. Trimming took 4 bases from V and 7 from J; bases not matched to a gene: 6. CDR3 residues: CASSRVLAGGNEQFF. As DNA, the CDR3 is TGTGCCAGCAGCAGAGTACTAGCGGGAGGTAATGAGCAGTTCTTC.

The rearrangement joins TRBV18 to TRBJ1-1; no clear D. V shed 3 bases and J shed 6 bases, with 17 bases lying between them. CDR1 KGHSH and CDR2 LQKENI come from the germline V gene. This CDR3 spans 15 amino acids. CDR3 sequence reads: CASSPPGGSGPEAFF. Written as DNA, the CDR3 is TGTGCCAGCTCACCCCCAGGAGGTTCGGGCCCTGAAGCTTTCTTT.

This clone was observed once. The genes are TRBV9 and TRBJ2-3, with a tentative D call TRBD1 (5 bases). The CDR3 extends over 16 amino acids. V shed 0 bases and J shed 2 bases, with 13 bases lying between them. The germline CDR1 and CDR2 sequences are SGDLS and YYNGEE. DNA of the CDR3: TGTGCCAGCAGCGTAGGATATGGACACCCCACAGATACGCAGTATTTT. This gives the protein CASSVGYGHPTDTQYF. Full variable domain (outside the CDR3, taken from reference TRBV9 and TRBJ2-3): DSGVTQTPKHLITATGQRVTLRCSPRSGDLSVYWYQQSLDQGLQFLIQYYNGEERAKGNILERFSAQQFPDLHSELNLSSLELGDSALYFCASSVGYGHPTDTQYFGPGTRLTVL.

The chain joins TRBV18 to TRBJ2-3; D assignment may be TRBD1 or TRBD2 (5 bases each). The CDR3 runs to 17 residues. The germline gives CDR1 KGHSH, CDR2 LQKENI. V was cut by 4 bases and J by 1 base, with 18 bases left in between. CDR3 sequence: CASSLEPVGGGTDTQYF. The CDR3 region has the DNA TGTGCCAGCTCACTCGAACCGGTTGGGGGTGGCACAGATACGCAGTATTTT.

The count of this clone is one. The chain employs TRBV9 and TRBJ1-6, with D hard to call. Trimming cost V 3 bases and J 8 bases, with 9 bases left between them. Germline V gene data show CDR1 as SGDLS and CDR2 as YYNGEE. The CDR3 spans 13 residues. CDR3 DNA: TGTGCCAGCAGCGACACCTCCTATTCACCCCTCCACTTT. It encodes CASSDTSYSPLHF.